The 24 T cell receptor beta chains given below trace back to one sample, sequenced in a study of blood T cell repertoires in COVID-19. Sequenced by immunoSEQ multiplex PCR; TCRdb stores in-frame clones only, minus some. The table shows more than 300,000 clones, with more than 75% occurring only once. Specimen: peripheral blood. These receptor sequences come from a woman under 40 with COVID-19, enrolled during active disease.

This clone was picked up one time. The chain has TRBV12-5 and TRBJ2-3, with D possibly being TRBD2 (6 bases). The CDR3 has 19 residues. Germline CDR1 LGHNT, CDR2 FRNRAP. V lost 0 bases and J lost 0, with 19 bases in between. The CDR3 loop reads CASGLVRDGSVWSTDTQYF. The CDR3 DNA sequence: TGTGCTAGTGGTTTGGTACGGGACGGGAGTGTATGGAGCACAGATACGCAGTATTTT.

This chain's CDR3 is CASSQAGLAGYNEQFF. CDR3 in DNA: TGTGCCAGCAGCCAGGCGGGACTAGCGGGATACAATGAGCAGTTCTTC. The chain carries TRBV3-1 (or the pseudogene TRBV3-2) and TRBJ2-1; 13 nucleotides align to TRBD2. CDR3 length: 16 residues. Germline loops: CDR1 LGHDT, CDR2 YNNKEL (reference sequence). With V trimmed by 3 bases and J by 4 bases, 3 bases remained unmatched.

The J gene is TRBJ2-1, the V gene TRBV4-2; 8 bases agree with TRBD2. The CDR3 runs 16 residues. The V gene end was trimmed by 1 base and the J gene end by 2 bases; junction bases not matched to a gene: 4. Per germline, CDR1 LGHNA and CDR2 YNFKEQ. CDR3 nucleotides: TGTGCCAGCAGCCAAGTTAGCGGGGTCGCCTACAATGAGCAGTTCTTC. It translates to CASSQVSGVAYNEQFF.

The chain uses TRBV6-5 and TRBJ2-3; TRBD2 matches at 11 bases. CDR3 length equals 15 residues. The V gene's germline CDR1 is MNHEY and CDR2 SVGAGI. V shed 6 bases, J shed 7 bases, and the junction held 9 bases outside the gene matches. DNA of the CDR3: TGTGCCAGCAGCCCACTAGCGGGAGACCCACATACGCAGTATTTT. This sequence encodes CASSPLAGDPHTQYF.

The V and J genes are TRBV5-4 and TRBJ2-2, with 9 nucleotides matching TRBD1. In germline, CDR1 is SGHNT, CDR2 YYREEE (reference sequence). Losses at the gene ends were 7 bases for V and 4 bases for J; bases not matched to a gene: 5. The CDR3 sequence is 14 residues long. The CDR3 DNA follows: TGTGCCAGCGGACAGGGGATGGTCACCGGGGAGCTGTTTTTT. This sequence encodes CASGQGMVTGELFF. The full variable domain, rest sourced from reference TRBV5-4 and TRBJ2-2, is ETGVTQSPTHLIKTRGQQVTLRCSSQSGHNTVSWYQQALGQGPQFIFQYYREEENGRGNFPPRFSGLQFPNYSSELNVNALELDDSALYLCASGQGMVTGELFFGEGSRLTVL.

In this sample, this clone turned up a few times. The chain joins TRBV5-1 to TRBJ2-3, with D possibly being TRBD2 (6 bases). The CDR3 extends over 15 amino acids. The germline CDR1 and CDR2 sequences are SGHRS and YFSETQ. The V gene lost 0 bases and the J gene lost 5 bases, with 13 bases spanning the gap. In DNA form, the CDR3 reads TGCGCCAGCAGCTTGGCCCTAGCGAAAGGAGATACGCAGTATTTT. Translated: CASSLALAKGDTQYF.

This clone was counted a single time. This chain joins TRBV30 and TRBJ2-7; TRBD1 matches 7 bases. The CDR3 runs 17 residues. CDR1 GTSNPN and CDR2 SVGIG come from the germline V gene (reference sequence). V gave up 1 base and J gave up 0 bases; unmatched junction bases: 12. As DNA, the CDR3 is TGTGCCTGGAGTGGGTCAATTACAGGGGCCACCTCCTACGAGCAGTACTTC. Protein sequence: CAWSGSITGATSYEQYF.

The chain recombines TRBV2 with TRBJ2-1; 10 nucleotides line up with TRBD1. The CDR3 runs to 16 residues. Germline CDR1 SNHLY, CDR2 FYNNEI. The J segment lost 7 bases and the V segment lost 6 bases, leaving 12 bases of the junction unmatched. Here the CDR3 DNA reads TGTGCCAGCAGGGAATTCCCGGGACAGGGGACGAATGAGCAGTTCTTC. It specifies CASREFPGQGTNEQFF. Full variable domain (remainder filled in from reference TRBV2 and TRBJ2-1): EPEVTQTPSHQVTQMGQEVILRCVPISNHLYFYWYRQILGQKVEFLVSFYNNEISEKSEIFDDQFSVERPDGSNFTLKIRSTKLEDSAMYFCASREFPGQGTNEQFFGPGTRLTVL.

For this clone: Other DNA sequences of this sample code for an identical CDR3. The V call is TRBV6-5, the J call TRBJ2-3, with D maybe TRBD2 (5 bases). Between the trimmed V and J ends, which lost 7 bases and 0 bases, there was a span of 11 bases. This CDR3 is built from 14 residues. Germline-derived CDR1 and CDR2 are MNHEY and SVGAGI. CDR3 DNA: TGTGCCAGCACCCCCAGCGGAAGCACAGATACGCAGTATTTT. Amino acids: CASTPSGSTDTQYF.

As DNA, the CDR3 is TGTGCCAGCAGCCCCAGGGGTAAAGAGACCCAGTACTTC. Translated: CASSPRGKETQYF. The J gene is TRBJ2-5, the V gene TRBV7-2, with TRBD1 as a possible D gene (6 bases). This CDR3 contains 13 residues. The V gene lost 5 bases and the J gene lost 3 bases, with 10 bases spanning the gap. Germline assignment: CDR1 SGHTA and CDR2 FQGNSA.

V and J are TRBV30 and TRBJ2-2; the match to TRBD2 covers 10 bases. This CDR3 is 17 amino acids long. With 3 bases clipped from V and 7 bases from J, the junction kept 14 bases outside the gene matches. Germline CDR1 and CDR2: GTSNPN and SVGIG (reference sequence). The CDR3 is CAWSIQRAGGPGGELFF. The CDR3 bases are TGTGCCTGGAGCATCCAACGAGCGGGAGGGCCCGGCGGGGAGCTGTTTTTT.

Written as DNA, the CDR3 is TGTGCCAGCACCAAGGGGTCCCTTTCCTACGAGCAGTACTTC. This sequence encodes CASTKGSLSYEQYF. The rearrangement links TRBV9 to TRBJ2-7; perhaps TRBD1 as D (5 bases). The CDR3 extends over 14 amino acids. The germline CDR1 and CDR2 sequences are SGDLS and YYNGEE. Between the trimmed V and J ends, which lost 6 bases and 1 base, there was a span of 14 bases. Using reference TRBV9 and TRBJ2-7 for the parts outside the CDR3, the full variable domain is DSGVTQTPKHLITATGQRVTLRCSPRSGDLSVYWYQQSLDQGLQFLIQYYNGEERAKGNILERFSAQQFPDLHSELNLSSLELGDSALYFCASTKGSLSYEQYFGPGTRLTVT.

V usage is TRBV28 and J usage is TRBJ2-3; 12 bases agree with TRBD2. Germline values: CDR1 MDHEN, CDR2 SYDVKM. This CDR3 has 19 residues. The J segment lost 0 bases and the V segment lost 5 bases, leaving 12 bases of the junction unmatched. The CDR3 bases are TGTGCCAGCAGTCTCGGGCCGGGACTAGCGGGTTCAAGCACAGATACGCAGTATTTT. The encoded protein is CASSLGPGLAGSSTDTQYF.

This sequence joins TRBV29-1 and TRBJ1-4; D not resolved. The CDR3 consists of 12 residues. Per germline, CDR1 SQVTM and CDR2 ANQGSEA. The ends were cut back, 6 bases at V and 5 bases at J, with 10 bases in the middle. In DNA, the CDR3 is TGCAGCGTCAAACCGGGAAATGAAAAACTGTTTTTT. This translates into CSVKPGNEKLFF.

The chain recombines TRBV5-4 with TRBJ2-5; 7 bases fit TRBD1. CDR3 length: 14 amino acids. The germline CDR1 and CDR2 sequences are SGHNT and YYREEE (reference sequence). Trimming at V came to 4 bases and at J to 3 bases, leaving 6 bases not matched to a gene. CDR3 loop: CASSPRQGEETQYF. The CDR3 DNA reads as TGTGCCAGCAGCCCCCGACAGGGAGAAGAGACCCAGTACTTC.

The chain is built from TRBV5-4 and TRBJ2-1; 13 bases are a match to TRBD2. The CDR3 runs 18 residues. V shed 4 bases and J 1 base; nucleotides not matched to a gene: 8. Germline loops: CDR1 SGHNT, CDR2 YYREEE (reference sequence). The CDR3: CASSHDTSGRVSYNEQFF. The CDR3 DNA follows: TGTGCCAGCAGCCATGACACTAGCGGGAGGGTATCCTACAATGAGCAGTTCTTC.

This chain connects TRBV5-4 to TRBJ1-4, with TRBD1 matching over 8 bases. V trimming: 2 bases; J trimming: 6 bases; junction bases outside the gene matches: 15. Germline values: CDR1 SGHNT, CDR2 YYREEE (reference sequence). CDR3 length equals 18 residues. The CDR3 DNA sequence: TGTGCCAGCAGCTTCCGTATGTCCAGGGGGCGCGGGGATGAAAAACTGTTTTTT. Residues: CASSFRMSRGRGDEKLFF.

The chain is built from TRBV13 and TRBJ1-4, with unresolved D. The CDR3 covers 16 residues. CDR1 PRHDT and CDR2 FYEKMQ come from the germline V gene (reference sequence). The V and J ends lost 5 bases and 4 bases respectively, with 17 bases between them. The CDR3 DNA reads TGTGCCAGCAGCACCCAGACCGAGACGGGTAATGAAAAACTGTTTTTT. It yields the protein CASSTQTETGNEKLFF.

This clone came up once. The V call is TRBV2, the J call TRBJ1-4; TRBD1 aligns across 7 bases. The junction had 10 bases not matched to a gene; V was cut back by 8 bases and J by 7 bases. Germline V CDR1 and CDR2: SNHLY, FYNNEI. The CDR3 extends over 14 amino acids. The CDR3 here is CASGYRGRGEKLFF. In DNA, the CDR3 is TGTGCCAGCGGATACAGGGGAAGAGGTGAAAAACTGTTTTTT.

On this clone: At the DNA level, this CDR3 is encoded by other sequences in the same sample as well. V usage is TRBV7-6 and J usage is TRBJ1-1; D is ambiguous. The germline V gene has CDR1 SGHVS and CDR2 FNYEAQ. The length of the CDR3 is 11 residues. Trimming removed 5 bases at V and 2 bases at J, with 3 bases between. This chain's CDR3 is CASSLNTEAFF. CDR3 coding DNA: TGTGCCAGCAGCCTAAACACTGAAGCTTTCTTT.

J is TRBJ1-1 and V is TRBV18; 7 positions match TRBD1. From germline, CDR1 is KGHSH and CDR2 LQKENI. CDR3 length: 15 amino acids. Germline trimming cut 0 bases from V and 5 bases from J; bases unmatched to any gene: 6. CDR3 sequence: CASSPPAGGRTEAFF. The DNA for the CDR3 is TGTGCCAGCTCACCACCGGCAGGGGGGAGAACTGAAGCTTTCTTT.

This chain links TRBV27 with TRBJ2-1; no definite D call. V shed 4 bases and J shed 4 bases, with 8 bases lying between them. Per the germline V gene, CDR1 is MNHEY and CDR2 is SMNVEV (reference sequence). The CDR3 is made up of 13 amino acids. Written as DNA, the CDR3 is TGTGCCAGCAGTTCCTCAGCGTACAATGAGCAGTTCTTC. Translating gives CASSSSAYNEQFF.

V gene TRBV19 combines with J gene TRBJ2-2, with TRBD1 identical over 8 bases. Germline V gene data show CDR1 as LNHDA and CDR2 as SQIVND (reference sequence). This CDR3 comprises 16 residues. The V gene end was trimmed by 6 bases and the J gene end by 1 base; junction bases not matched to a gene: 7. The CDR3 nucleotides are TGTGCCAGTAGGTCAGCCGGGACAGGGAACACCGGGGAGCTGTTTTTT. It codes for CASRSAGTGNTGELFF.

The chain uses TRBV10-1 and TRBJ2-1, with D maybe TRBD2 (6 bases). CDR1 is WNHNN, CDR2 SYGVQD, per germline (reference sequence). The CDR3 is made up of 20 amino acids. The V end was cut by 6 bases, the J end by 4 bases, with 31 bases between. The CDR3: CASSPISLESEGLIYNEQFF. The CDR3 coding sequence is TGCGCCAGCAGCCCTATCTCTTTGGAATCGGAGGGTCTTATTTACAATGAGCAGTTCTTC.